This T cell receptor (beta chain) stems from a study of chronic HIV infection and antiretroviral therapy. One entry per CDR3 protein, called by TCRdb with MiXCR from the 5' RACE reads. The sample yields around 31,000 distinct CDR3 sequences, 7% to 10% seen once. This TCR derives from an adult who had HIV and had not received antiretroviral therapy, or was an uninfected healthy control (not recorded which). The source material was peripheral blood.

CDR3 region: CSVDRTGETQYF. The CDR3 DNA sequence: TGCAGCGTTGACCGGACAGGCGAGACCCAGTACTTC. This chain uses TRBV29-1 with TRBJ2-5, with 7 bases that match TRBD1. The CDR3 spans 12 residues. V trimming: 3 bases; J trimming: 5 bases; junction bases outside the gene matches: 3. CDR1 and CDR2 (germline): SQVTM, ANQGSEA.